These T cell receptor beta chains were read from a single sample in a study of T cell responses to AZD1222 COVID-19 vaccine. Method: immunoSEQ multiplex PCR; TCRdb's copy keeps in-frame clones and lacks some. In the table there are about 110,000 clones, about 86% of which are singletons. This specimen was peripheral blood, taken on day 0 of AZD1222 vaccination. These receptors came from an adult in good health. CDR3s include the opening cysteine and the closing phenylalanine or tryptophan.

J gene: TRBJ1-1; V gene: TRBV15; CDR3 protein: CATSRNPAGANTEAFF
J gene: TRBJ2-4; V gene: TRBV15; CDR3 protein: CATSTRQGGDIQYF
J gene: TRBJ1-3; V gene: TRBV5-1; CDR3 protein: CASSLQGSGNTIYF
J gene: TRBJ1-5; V gene: TRBV7-2; CDR3 protein: CASSLRDRENQPQHF
J gene: TRBJ1-2; V gene: TRBV28; CDR3 protein: CASRMTGGYGYTF
J gene: TRBJ1-5; V gene: TRBV7-3; CDR3 protein: CASSLNPQEPQHF
J gene: TRBJ1-1; V gene: TRBV7-9; CDR3 protein: CASSLVQGSTEAFF
J gene: TRBJ2-7; V gene: TRBV28; CDR3 protein: CASSSSGTGGYEQYF
J gene: TRBJ1-2; V gene: TRBV19; CDR3 protein: CASSIGDYGYTF
J gene: TRBJ2-4; V gene: TRBV7-2; CDR3 protein: CASRRLAVIMLVRYIQYF
J gene: TRBJ2-2; V gene: TRBV4-2; CDR3 protein: CASSQDGLRSGELFF
J gene: TRBJ2-2; V gene: TRBV13; CDR3 protein: CASSLSGIRDTGELFF
J gene: TRBJ2-3; V gene: TRBV6-5; CDR3 protein: CASSLGGLTGTDTQYF
J gene: TRBJ1-1; V gene: TRBV6-5; CDR3 protein: CASSPDRAPREAFF
J gene: TRBJ2-5; V gene: TRBV5-4; CDR3 protein: CASSLELAGGPRTQYF
J gene: TRBJ1-2; V gene: TRBV6-5; CDR3 protein: CASGRGFNYGYTF
J gene: TRBJ2-1; V gene: TRBV24-1; CDR3 protein: CATSDPDRYNEQFF
J gene: TRBJ1-6; V gene: TRBV2; CDR3 protein: CASRRAFLMNSPLHF
J gene: TRBJ1-1; V gene: TRBV3-1/TRBV3-2; CDR3 protein: CASIPGGHSTEAFF
J gene: TRBJ2-1; V gene: TRBV10-1; CDR3 protein: CASSESGYNEQFF
J gene: TRBJ1-6; V gene: TRBV7-2; CDR3 protein: CASSLGGPLHF
J gene: TRBJ1-5; V gene: TRBV2; CDR3 protein: CASSKETGLNQPQHF
J gene: TRBJ2-1; V gene: TRBV30; CDR3 protein: CAWSPGGDEQFF
J gene: TRBJ1-5; V gene: TRBV6-5; CDR3 protein: CASSFYGSNQPQHF
J gene: TRBJ1-2; V gene: TRBV19; CDR3 protein: CASSMSSGGFYGYTF
J gene: TRBJ1-6; V gene: TRBV3-1/TRBV3-2; CDR3 protein: CASSQGKDNSPLHF
J gene: TRBJ1-5; V gene: TRBV27; CDR3 protein: CAIKGQGGQPQHF
J gene: TRBJ1-4; V gene: TRBV6-5; CDR3 protein: CASSFNREGEKLFF
J gene: TRBJ1-4; V gene: TRBV19; CDR3 protein: CASSIGAGPNEKLFF
J gene: TRBJ2-3; V gene: TRBV29-1; CDR3 protein: CSVEARVISTDTQYF
J gene: TRBJ1-2; V gene: TRBV28; CDR3 protein: CASSLRGWGYGYTF
J gene: TRBJ2-7; V gene: TRBV10-1; CDR3 protein: CASAHEQYF
J gene: TRBJ1-2; V gene: TRBV29-1; CDR3 protein: CSVRPRNYGYTF
J gene: TRBJ1-2; V gene: TRBV14; CDR3 protein: CASSPGLDYGYTF
J gene: TRBJ2-3; V gene: TRBV19; CDR3 protein: CASSTTGVADTQYF
J gene: TRBJ2-1; V gene: TRBV25-1; CDR3 protein: CASSEYEGGFDNEQFF